These 30 T cell receptor beta chains originate from one sample sequenced in a study of radiotherapy plus CTLA-4 blockade in lung cancer. The protocol was immunoSEQ multiplex PCR, while the TCRdb copy is restricted to in-frame clones and leaves out a portion. The data contain around 80,000 clones, roughly 80% of them seen just once; the ten biggest clones take up 0.82%. The sample in question was peripheral blood, obtained from a patient treated with radiotherapy plus ipilimumab. The receptors come from a human donor with non-small cell lung cancer who had stable disease on radiotherapy plus ipilimumab.

This CDR3 is CASSIEMVSDTQYF. The CDR3 nucleotides are TGTGCCAGCAGTATAGAAATGGTCTCAGATACGCAGTATTTT. J is TRBJ2-3 and V is TRBV7-2; D unclear. The germline V gene has CDR1 SGHTA and CDR2 FQGNSA. The V gene lost 6 bases and the J gene lost 4 bases, with 14 bases spanning the gap. The CDR3 sequence is 14 residues long.

The gene calls are TRBV2 and TRBJ2-1; D gene unclear. Trimming pared 7 bases from V and 8 bases from J, leaving 15 bases between. Germline V gene data show CDR1 as SNHLY and CDR2 as FYNNEI. This CDR3 has 13 residues. CDR3 DNA: TGTGCCAGCACCGGAACGGGTCGCCATGAGCAGTTCTTC. It specifies CASTGTGRHEQFF.

The CDR3: CASSSPGRSSSGNTIYF. The CDR3 nucleotides are TGTGCCAGTAGTAGCCCGGGACGGTCGAGCTCTGGAAACACCATATATTTT. The chain carries TRBV19 and TRBJ1-3, with a tentative D call TRBD1 (5 bases). The CDR3 is made up of 17 amino acids. V was cut by 4 bases and J by 0 bases, with 16 bases left in between. CDR1 and CDR2 from the germline V gene are LNHDA and SQIVND (reference sequence).

The genes are TRBV5-6 and TRBJ2-5; 8 bases are a match to TRBD1. V gave up 4 bases and J gave up 5 bases; unmatched junction bases: 10. There are 15 residues in the CDR3. Germline-derived CDR1 and CDR2 are SGHDT and YYEEEE. In nucleotides, the CDR3 is TGTGCCAGCAGCGCTCCCGGACAGGGTGGGGAGACCCAGTACTTC. Translating gives CASSAPGQGGETQYF.

This rearrangement joins TRBV14 to TRBJ2-3; tentatively, D is TRBD1 (6 bases). Germline V gene lookup returns CDR1 SGHDN and CDR2 FVKESK. The CDR3 spans 16 residues. Trimming shortened V by 4 bases and J by 2 bases, and 16 bases separated the two germline ends. The CDR3 nucleotides read TGTGCCAGCAGCCCCATCCGTGGGGGCACCACAGATACGCAGTATTTT. Translation: CASSPIRGGTTDTQYF.

This chain joins TRBV6-5 and TRBJ2-5, with 9 bases identical to TRBD1. This CDR3 comprises 14 residues. V was clipped by 4 bases and J by 6 bases; unmatched bases: 6. Germline V gene sequence: CDR1 MNHEY, CDR2 SVGAGI. DNA for the CDR3: TGTGCCAGCAGTTCTCGGGGACAGGGACAGACCCAGTACTTC. Its protein is CASSSRGQGQTQYF.

CDR3 in amino acids: CASSSGQVYSNQPQHF. CDR3 bases: TGTGCCAGCAGCTCGGGACAGGTCTATAGCAATCAGCCCCAGCATTTT. The chain has TRBV5-8 and TRBJ1-5; TRBD1 matches at 8 bases. CDR1 and CDR2 (germline): SGHTS, YDEGEE. The CDR3 runs 16 residues. V dropped 3 bases and J dropped 0; count of bases not matched to a gene: 5.

This chain uses TRBV18 with TRBJ2-3; no reliable D call. V lost 2 bases, J lost 2 bases, and 14 bases lay in between. This CDR3 comprises 16 residues. In germline, CDR1 is KGHSH, CDR2 LQKENI. The CDR3 DNA reads TGTGCCAGCTCACCAAAGACGCGCATATCCACAGATACGCAGTATTTT. Translated: CASSPKTRISTDTQYF.

This chain joins TRBV6-5 and TRBJ1-1; D is unclear. V was clipped by 5 bases and J by 4 bases, with 11 bases between them. The germline gives CDR1 MNHEY, CDR2 SVGAGI. The CDR3 runs to 13 residues. CDR3 residues: CASSGRLGTEAFF. For the CDR3, the DNA is TGTGCCAGCAGTGGCAGGCTCGGCACTGAAGCTTTCTTT.

The chain employs TRBV28 and TRBJ2-5, with 10 nucleotides matching TRBD2. Per the germline V gene, CDR1 is MDHEN and CDR2 is SYDVKM. Unmatched junction bases numbered 6, after V lost 8 bases and J lost 6 bases. This CDR3 spans 13 amino acids. Here the CDR3 reads CASRTSGRQTQYF. The DNA for the CDR3 is TGTGCCAGCCGGACTAGCGGAAGGCAGACCCAGTACTTC.

V is TRBV2 and J is TRBJ1-5; 7 bases map to TRBD1. Germline-derived CDR1 and CDR2 are SNHLY and FYNNEI. CDR3 size: 14 residues. J lost 3 bases, V lost 4 bases, and 3 bases had no gene match. CDR3 residues: CASSGDRFNQPQHF. The CDR3 bases are TGTGCCAGCAGTGGGGACAGATTCAATCAGCCCCAGCATTTT.

The count of this clone is one. This chain uses TRBV28 with TRBJ1-1; 7 nucleotides line up with TRBD1. V was clipped by 5 bases and J by 8 bases; unmatched bases: 14. Germline V gene lookup returns CDR1 MDHEN and CDR2 SYDVKM. The CDR3 length is 15 residues. The CDR3 sequence: CASSPPGRGKEEAFF. CDR3 nucleotides: TGTGCCAGCAGTCCCCCTGGCAGGGGGAAGGAAGAAGCTTTCTTT. Full variable domain (remainder filled in from reference TRBV28 and TRBJ1-1): DVKVTQSSRYLVKRTGEKVFLECVQDMDHENMFWYRQDPGLGLRLIYFSYDVKMKEKGDIPEGYSVSREKKERFSLILESASTNQTSMYLCASSPPGRGKEEAFFGQGTRLTVV.

V usage is TRBV7-2 and J usage is TRBJ2-7; tentatively, D is TRBD1 (5 bases). V was cut by 4 bases and J by 1 base, with 11 bases left in between. The CDR3 consists of 14 residues. CDR1 is SGHTA and CDR2 is FQGNSA in the germline V gene. The DNA of the CDR3 is TGTGCCAGCAGCTCCGTGGGGCAGTCCTACGAGCAGTACTTC. Translated, it gives CASSSVGQSYEQYF.

The chain recombines TRBV5-5 with TRBJ1-4; possibly TRBD1 for D (5 bases). Germline CDR1 SGHKS, CDR2 YYEKEE (reference sequence). Between the trimmed V and J ends, which lost 2 bases and 4 bases, there was a span of 9 bases. The CDR3 extends over 14 amino acids. CDR3 coding DNA: TGTGCCAGCAGCTTAGGGGATATTAATGAAAAACTGTTTTTT. Translating gives CASSLGDINEKLFF. Together with reference TRBV5-5 and TRBJ1-4, the CDR3 gives the full variable domain: DAGVTQSPTHLIKTRGQQVTLRCSPISGHKSVSWYQQVLGQGPQFIFQYYEKEERGRGNFPDRFSARQFPNYSSELNVNALLLGDSALYLCASSLGDINEKLFFGSGTQLSVL.

The V and J genes are TRBV25-1 and TRBJ1-6; 10 nucleotides line up with TRBD1. CDR3 length: 14 residues. From germline, CDR1 is MGHDK and CDR2 SYGVNS. J lost 6 bases, V lost 4 bases, and 0 bases had no gene match. Here the CDR3 DNA reads TGTGCCAGCAGTGGGACAGGGGGTAATTCACCCCTCCACTTT. This encodes CASSGTGGNSPLHF.

This chain uses TRBV29-1 with TRBJ2-1; TRBD2 aligns across 7 bases. CDR3 size: 15 residues. Germline V gene lookup returns CDR1 SQVTM and CDR2 ANQGSEA. V trimming: 7 bases; J trimming: 5 bases; junction bases outside the gene matches: 14. CDR3 residues: CSAGRANPGNNEQFF. The CDR3 region has the DNA TGCAGCGCGGGGAGGGCTAACCCAGGGAACAATGAGCAGTTCTTC.

This clone has a single count. The chain links TRBV7-2 to TRBJ2-3; 12 nucleotides match TRBD2. The germline CDR1 and CDR2 sequences are SGHTA and FQGNSA. V trimming: 2 bases; J trimming: 4 bases; junction bases outside the gene matches: 7. This CDR3 region has 17 residues. The CDR3 DNA sequence: TGTGCCAGCAGCTTAAGGGCTAGCGGGAGGGCCGCAGATACGCAGTATTTT. This sequence encodes CASSLRASGRAADTQYF.

This clone was seen a single time. The chain combines TRBV19 with TRBJ1-5, with TRBD1 identical over 7 bases. The germline CDR1 and CDR2 sequences are LNHDA and SQIVND (reference sequence). J was trimmed by 1 base and V by 4 bases; bases with no gene match: 7. The CDR3 spans 16 residues. The CDR3 loop reads CASSKGGERSNQPQHF. The CDR3 DNA is TGTGCCAGTAGTAAAGGGGGCGAAAGGAGCAATCAGCCCCAGCATTTT.

The V and J genes are TRBV15 and TRBJ2-1; maybe TRBD2 (7 bases). Germline CDR1 LNHNV, CDR2 YYDKDF (reference sequence). The CDR3 has 15 amino acids. The V end lost 5 bases, the J end lost 7 bases, and 18 bases lay between the germline ends. CDR3 sequence: CATSARQGGGNEQFF. Written as DNA, the CDR3 is TGTGCCACCAGCGCCCGACAAGGGGGAGGGAATGAGCAGTTCTTC.

The CDR3 sequence is CASSPSPTSQETQYF. The CDR3 DNA follows: TGCGCCAGCAGCCCTTCCCCTACGTCCCAAGAGACCCAGTACTTC. The chain carries TRBV5-1 and TRBJ2-5; D ambiguous. This CDR3 region has 15 residues. With 4 bases removed from V and 1 base from J, the gap between germline ends came to 14 bases. From germline, CDR1 is SGHRS and CDR2 YFSETQ. The full variable domain, completed using reference TRBV5-1 and TRBJ2-5, is KAGVTQTPRYLIKTRGQQVTLSCSPISGHRSVSWYQQTPGQGLQFLFEYFSETQRNKGNFPGRFSGRQFSNSRSEMNVSTLELGDSALYLCASSPSPTSQETQYFGPGTRLLVL.

This chain connects TRBV18 to TRBJ2-3; 12 bases fit TRBD2. V lost 5 bases to trimming and J lost 6 bases; unmatched junction nucleotides: 6. Germline CDR1 and CDR2: KGHSH and LQKENI. CDR3 size: 15 residues. The CDR3 protein is CASSFGLAGTDTQYF. In nucleotides, the CDR3 is TGTGCCAGCTCATTCGGACTAGCGGGAACCGATACGCAGTATTTT.

About this clone: A junction end diverges from the germline sequence, so it may reflect a read error. The J gene is TRBJ2-1, the V gene TRBV28; 8 positions agree with TRBD1. The CDR3 is 15 residues long. Per the germline V gene, CDR1 is MDHEN and CDR2 is SYDVKM. The CDR3 reads CASSFSGGSNNEQFF. In DNA, the CDR3 is TGTGCCAGCAGTTTCTCAGGGGGCTCCAACAATGAGCAGTTCTTC. The variable domain in full, with the rest retrieved from reference TRBV28 and TRBJ2-1, is DVKVTQSSRYLVKRTGEKVFLECVQDMDHENMFWYRQDPGLGLRLIYFSYDVKMKEKGDIPEGYSVSREKKERFSLILESASTNQTSMYLCASSFSGGSNNEQFFGPGTRLTVL.

J is TRBJ2-2 and V is TRBV2; D is ambiguous. The germline V gene encodes CDR1 SNHLY and CDR2 FYNNEI. The CDR3 has 12 residues. Trimming left V 7 bases short and J 7 bases short, with 10 bases between. Here the CDR3 reads CASNLISGELFF. The CDR3 DNA follows: TGTGCCAGCAATCTTATCAGCGGGGAGCTGTTTTTT. The full variable domain, with the rest looked up from reference TRBV2 and TRBJ2-2, is EPEVTQTPSHQVTQMGQEVILRCVPISNHLYFYWYRQILGQKVEFLVSFYNNEISEKSEIFDDQFSVERPDGSNFTLKIRSTKLEDSAMYFCASNLISGELFFGEGSRLTVL.

The chain uses TRBV5-1 and TRBJ2-5; D gene unclear. CDR3 length: 12 amino acids. With 5 bases removed from V and 1 base from J, the gap between germline ends came to 6 bases. Germline CDR1 reads SGHRS; CDR2 reads YFSETQ. CDR3 DNA: TGCGCCAGCAGTATAAGCCAAGAGACCCAGTACTTC. Encoded protein: CASSISQETQYF.

As for this clone: At one end, the junction sequence differs from germline, possibly due to a read error. This chain links TRBV28 with TRBJ1-5; 7 bases line up with TRBD1. This CDR3 has 16 amino acids. Per the germline V gene, CDR1 is MDHEN and CDR2 is SYDVKM. DNA of the CDR3: TGTGCCAGCCGCCCCAGGGGGACCGGTAGCCATCAGCCCCAGCATTTT. This gives the protein CASRPRGTGSHQPQHF.

The chain uses TRBV7-2 and TRBJ2-1; D gene unclear. Germline V gene data show CDR1 as SGHTA and CDR2 as FQGNSA. The ends were cut back, 4 bases at V and 0 bases at J, with 10 bases in the middle. The CDR3 is 15 amino acids. CDR3 DNA sequence: TGTGCCAGCAGCTCTGCCCGGCCCTCCTACAATGAGCAGTTCTTC. Amino acid sequence: CASSSARPSYNEQFF.

The chain is built from TRBV6-5 and TRBJ2-3; TRBD1 matches at 7 bases. Germline trimming cut 7 bases from V and 4 bases from J; bases unmatched to any gene: 5. The CDR3 length is 13 residues. Germline CDR1 and CDR2: MNHEY and SVGAGI. The CDR3 reads CASKRDSSDTQYF. CDR3 bases: TGTGCCAGCAAACGGGACAGCTCAGATACGCAGTATTTT.

This chain links TRBV6-1 with TRBJ1-2; D remains unclear. Trimming shortened V by 4 bases and J by 7 bases, and 13 bases separated the two germline ends. Per the germline V gene, CDR1 is MNHNS and CDR2 is SASEGT. The CDR3 runs 13 residues. The CDR3 bases are TGTGCCAGCAGTGGGTCGGACGCGGGTGGCTACACCTTC. Amino acid sequence: CASSGSDAGGYTF.

The genes are TRBV5-6 and TRBJ2-7; the D is unclear. Per the germline V gene, CDR1 is SGHDT and CDR2 is YYEEEE. This CDR3 spans 11 amino acids. With 1 base removed from V and 5 bases from J, the gap between germline ends came to 4 bases. CDR3 loop: CASSLLDEQYF. CDR3 coding DNA: TGTGCCAGCAGCTTGTTAGACGAGCAGTACTTC.

This rearrangement joins TRBV25-1 to TRBJ2-3; 9 bases align to TRBD2. This CDR3 is 16 amino acids long. Germline V gene lookup returns CDR1 MGHDK and CDR2 SYGVNS. The J segment lost 4 bases and the V segment lost 3 bases, leaving 8 bases of the junction unmatched. The CDR3, as DNA: TGTGCCAGCAGTGACGGGTTAGCGGGAGTACCAGATACGCAGTATTTT. Translating it yields CASSDGLAGVPDTQYF.